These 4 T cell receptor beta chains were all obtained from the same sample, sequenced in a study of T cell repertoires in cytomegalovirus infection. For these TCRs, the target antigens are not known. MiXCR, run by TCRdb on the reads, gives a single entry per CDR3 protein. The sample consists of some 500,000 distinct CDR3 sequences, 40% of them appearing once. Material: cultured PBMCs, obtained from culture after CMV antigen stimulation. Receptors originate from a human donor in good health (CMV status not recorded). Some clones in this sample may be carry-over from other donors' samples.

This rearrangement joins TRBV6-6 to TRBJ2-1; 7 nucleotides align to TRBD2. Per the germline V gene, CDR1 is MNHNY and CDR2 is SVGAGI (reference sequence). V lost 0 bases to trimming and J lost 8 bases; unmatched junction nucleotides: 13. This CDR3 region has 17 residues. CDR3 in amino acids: CASSYSTGTTLDYEQFF. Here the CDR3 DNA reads TGTGCCAGCAGTTACTCGACCGGGACTACCTTAGATTATGAGCAGTTCTTC.

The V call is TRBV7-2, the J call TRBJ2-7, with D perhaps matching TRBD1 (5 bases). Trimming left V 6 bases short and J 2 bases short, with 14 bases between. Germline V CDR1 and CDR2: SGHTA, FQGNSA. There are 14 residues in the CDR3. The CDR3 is CASRASDRAYEQYF. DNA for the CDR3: TGTGCCAGCAGGGCCTCTGACAGAGCCTACGAGCAGTACTTC.

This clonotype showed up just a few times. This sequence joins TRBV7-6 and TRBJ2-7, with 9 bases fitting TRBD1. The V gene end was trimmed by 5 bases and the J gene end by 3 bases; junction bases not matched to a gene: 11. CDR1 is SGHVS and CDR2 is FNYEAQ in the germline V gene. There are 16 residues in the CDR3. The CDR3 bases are TGTGCCAGCAGCCCCGGACAGGGGATGTCACACTACGAGCAGTACTTC. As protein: CASSPGQGMSHYEQYF.

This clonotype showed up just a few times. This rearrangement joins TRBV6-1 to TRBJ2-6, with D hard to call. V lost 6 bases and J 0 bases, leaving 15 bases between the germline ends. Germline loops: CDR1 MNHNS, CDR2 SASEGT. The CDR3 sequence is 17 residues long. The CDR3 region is CASSPLKSLSGANVLTF. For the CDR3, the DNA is TGTGCCAGCAGCCCCCTAAAGTCTCTCTCTGGGGCCAACGTCCTGACTTTC.